This TCR beta chain is from a study of Ad26.COV2.S vaccination and SARS-CoV-2 variants. Study-wide background: Within the COV1001 Ad26.COV2.S trial arm, the donor was enrolled. In the study, Ad26.COV2.S was injected intramuscularly once, or twice 56 days apart.

Study-wide findings and caveats: People given the vaccine had a wider spike-specific TCR breadth than placebo recipients did. Comparable non-spike TCR breadth was observed in vaccine and placebo recipients.

Comment on this clone: The antigen is undetermined.

CDR1 is SGHRS and CDR2 is YFSETQ in the germline V gene. V lost 9 bases and J lost 5, with 15 bases in between. The CDR3 covers 13 residues. Using immunoSEQ multiplex PCR, the repertoire was profiled, and TCRdb retains in-frame clones only, with some absent. Of about 480,000 clones listed, approximately 90% are singletons. The sample's treatment: 15 to 20 received Ad26.COV2.S at low or high dose, single or two shots; roughly 5 received placebo; per-sample allocation not given. Sampling took place 63 days after the first vaccine or placebo injection. The gene calls are TRBV5-1 and TRBJ2-1; D is possibly TRBD1 (6 bases). The sample was peripheral blood, taken in a trial of Ad26.COV2.S vaccine versus placebo. The TCR sequence derives from a person between 18 and 59 years old who received the Ad26.COV2.S COVID-19 vaccine or a placebo. CDR3 residues: CATKQGSNNEQFF. The CDR3 DNA reads as TGCGCCACTAAACAGGGATCAAACAATGAGCAGTTCTTC.